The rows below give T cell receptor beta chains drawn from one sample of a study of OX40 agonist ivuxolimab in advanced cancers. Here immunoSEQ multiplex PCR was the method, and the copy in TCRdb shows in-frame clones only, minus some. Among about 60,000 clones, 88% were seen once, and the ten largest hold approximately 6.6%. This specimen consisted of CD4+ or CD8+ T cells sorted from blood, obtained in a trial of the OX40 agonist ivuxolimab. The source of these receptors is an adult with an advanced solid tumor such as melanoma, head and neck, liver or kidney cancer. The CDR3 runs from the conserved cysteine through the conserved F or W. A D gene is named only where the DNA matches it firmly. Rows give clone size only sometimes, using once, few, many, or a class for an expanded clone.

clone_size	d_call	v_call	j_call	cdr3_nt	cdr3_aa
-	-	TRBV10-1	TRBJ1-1	TGCGCCAGCAGTCAGGGGACCACTGAAGCTTTCTTT	CASSQGTTEAFF
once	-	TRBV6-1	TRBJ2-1	TGTGCCAGCAAAGAGGGAGGAGGCGCGAATGAGCAGTTCTTC	CASKEGGGANEQFF
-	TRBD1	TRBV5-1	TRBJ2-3	TGCGCCAGCAGCATCCTACAGGGGACAGATACGCAGTATTTT	CASSILQGTDTQYF
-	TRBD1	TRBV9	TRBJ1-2	TGTGCCAGCAGCGTAGGTCAGGGACAGAACTATGGCTACACCTTC	CASSVGQGQNYGYTF
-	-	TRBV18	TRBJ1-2	TGTGCCAGCTCACCGACAAGGTCTAACTATGGCTACACCTTC	CASSPTRSNYGYTF
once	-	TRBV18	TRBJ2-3	TGTGCCAGCTCAATGAACAGGGGAGGAGCAGATACGCAGTATTTT	CASSMNRGGADTQYF
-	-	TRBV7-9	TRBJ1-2	TGTGCCAGCAGCTTAGTAAACGGAAACTATGGCTACACCTTC	CASSLVNGNYGYTF
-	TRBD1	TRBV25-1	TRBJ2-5	TGTGCCAGCGGCAGGGGGGAGACCCAGTACTTC	CASGRGETQYF
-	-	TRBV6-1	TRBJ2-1	TGTGCCAGCAGGACCGTTGGCGGAGACGAGCAGTTCTTC	CASRTVGGDEQFF
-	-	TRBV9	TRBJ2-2	TGTGCCAGCAGCGTAGCTCATAGCGGAGGCGCCGGGGAGCTGTTTTTT	CASSVAHSGGAGELFF
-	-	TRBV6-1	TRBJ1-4	TGTGCCAGCAGATTAGGGCAGATTAATGAAAAACTGTTTTTT	CASRLGQINEKLFF
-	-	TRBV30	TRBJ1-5	TGTGCCTGGATGGGTCAGGGAGGAAGAAGTCAGCCCCAGCATTTT	CAWMGQGGRSQPQHF
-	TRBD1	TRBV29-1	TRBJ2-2	TGCAGCTCACGGACAGGGGGCACCGGGGAGCTGTTTTTT	CSSRTGGTGELFF
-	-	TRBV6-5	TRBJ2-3	TGTGCCAGCAGTTACGGGGGTAGCGTACATACGCAGTATTTT	CASSYGGSVHTQYF
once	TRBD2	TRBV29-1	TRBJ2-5	TGCAGCGTCGCCTTAAGGGCGGGAGGAGGGGAGACCCAGTACTTC	CSVALRAGGGETQYF
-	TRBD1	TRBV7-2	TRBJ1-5	TGTGCCAGCAGTCAAGACAGGGGTAATCAGCCCCAGCATTTT	CASSQDRGNQPQHF
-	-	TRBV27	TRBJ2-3	TGTGCCAGCGGGGGCCGACTTCGCACAGATACGCAGTATTTT	CASGGRLRTDTQYF
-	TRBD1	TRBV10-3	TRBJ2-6	TGTGCCATCAGTGGCAGCGTCGGGACAGGGATCTCTGGGGCCAACGTCCTGACTTTC	CAISGSVGTGISGANVLTF
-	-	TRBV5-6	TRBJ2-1	TGTGCCAGCAGCCCTTGGGGGACTTACTACAATGAGCAGTTCTTC	CASSPWGTYYNEQFF
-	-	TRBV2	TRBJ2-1	TGTGCCAGCAGTAGACCAGGGGAGCAGTTCTTC	CASSRPGEQFF
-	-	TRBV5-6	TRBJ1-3	TGTGCCAGCGGACGAGGAAACACCATATATTTT	CASGRGNTIYF
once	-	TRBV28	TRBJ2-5	TGTGCCAGCAGTCCGGTCGGACTCGAAGAGACCCAGTACTTC	CASSPVGLEETQYF
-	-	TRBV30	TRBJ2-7	TGTGCCTGGAGTGTACGGGCAGACTCCTACGAGCAGTACTTC	CAWSVRADSYEQYF
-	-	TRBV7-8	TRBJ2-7	TGTGCCAGCAGCTTACCCAGTTCCTACGAGCAGTACTTC	CASSLPSSYEQYF
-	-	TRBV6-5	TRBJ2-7	TGTGCCAGCAGTTACTCGACAGTCCGGAACGAGCAGTACTTC	CASSYSTVRNEQYF
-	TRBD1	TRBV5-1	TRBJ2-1	TGCGCCAGCAGCTTGGGGGGACAGAACTACAATGAGCAGTTCTTC	CASSLGGQNYNEQFF
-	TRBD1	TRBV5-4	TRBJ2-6	TGTGCCAGCAGCCTAAGACAGGGGCAATCTGGGGCCAACGTCCTGACTTTC	CASSLRQGQSGANVLTF
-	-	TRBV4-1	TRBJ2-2	TGCGCCAGCAGCCTTACGCCAGTGGCAGGAGGGTCTGTGCTGTTTTTT	CASSLTPVAGGSVLFF
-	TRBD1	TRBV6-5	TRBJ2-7	TGTGCCAGCAGTTACTCGCAGGGGGCTGGTGAGCAGTACTTC	CASSYSQGAGEQYF
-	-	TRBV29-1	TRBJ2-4	TGCAGCGTCGACCTCGGGGGAGACATTCAGTACTTC	CSVDLGGDIQYF
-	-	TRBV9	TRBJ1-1	TGTGCCAGCAGCGTAGGACAGACGAACACTGAAGCTTTCTTT	CASSVGQTNTEAFF
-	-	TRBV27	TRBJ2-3	TGTGCCAGCAGTACTAAGGGGATTAGCACAGATACGCAGTATTTT	CASSTKGISTDTQYF
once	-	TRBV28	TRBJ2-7	TGTGCCAGCAGTTTAGTCCAGCGGGCTACGTACGAGCAGTACTTC	CASSLVQRATYEQYF
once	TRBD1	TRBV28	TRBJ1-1	TGTGCCAGCAGGGGGACAGGGATGAACACTGAAGCTTTCTTT	CASRGTGMNTEAFF
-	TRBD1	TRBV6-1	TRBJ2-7	TGTGCCAGCAGTGAAATGCGACAGGGGGTGCAGTACTTC	CASSEMRQGVQYF
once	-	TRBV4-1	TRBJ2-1	TGCGCCAGCGCCGTCGCACCGTACAATGAGCAGTTCTTC	CASAVAPYNEQFF
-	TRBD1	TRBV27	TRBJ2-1	TGTGCCAGCAGTTCCGGGACAGGGTACAATGAGCAGTTCTTC	CASSSGTGYNEQFF
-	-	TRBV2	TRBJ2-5	TGTGCCAGCAGTGACACGGGGTTCGAGACCCAGTACTTC	CASSDTGFETQYF
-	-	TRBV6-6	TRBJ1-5	TGTGCCAGCGAATCAGGGCGTACCTATAGCAATCAGCCCCAGCATTTT	CASESGRTYSNQPQHF
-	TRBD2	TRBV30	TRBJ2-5	TGTGCCTGGACTAGCGGACAAGAGACCCAGTACTTC	CAWTSGQETQYF
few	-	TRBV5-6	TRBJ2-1	TGTGCCAGCAGCTTGAACGTTGAGCAGTTCTTC	CASSLNVEQFF
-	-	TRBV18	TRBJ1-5	TGTGCCAGCTCCCTGGACAGAAATCAGCCCCAGCATTTT	CASSLDRNQPQHF
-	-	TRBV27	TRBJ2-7	TGTGCCAGCAGCCTGAAGGGGGCGGGGTACGAGCAGTACTTC	CASSLKGAGYEQYF
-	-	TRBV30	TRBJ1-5	TGTGCCTGGAGTCAAGCGAATCAGCCCCAGCATTTT	CAWSQANQPQHF
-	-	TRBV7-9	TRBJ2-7	TGTGCCAGCAGCTTGGGATCTGACGGAGCCTACGAGCAGTACTTC	CASSLGSDGAYEQYF
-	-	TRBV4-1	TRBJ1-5	TGCGCCAGCAGCCAAGATTCCGGGGGAATAAATCAGCCCCAGCATTTT	CASSQDSGGINQPQHF
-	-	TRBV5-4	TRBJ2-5	TGTGCCAGCAGCCAGACTGACTTTGGGACCCAGTACTTC	CASSQTDFGTQYF
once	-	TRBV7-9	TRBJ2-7	TGTGCCAGCAGCTTATCCCCGGCCAGCGAGCAGTACTTC	CASSLSPASEQYF
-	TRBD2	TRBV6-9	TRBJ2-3	TGTGCCAGCAAAGCGGGAGTCGTGCAGTATTTT	CASKAGVVQYF
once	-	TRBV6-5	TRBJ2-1	TGTGCCAGCAGTTCGGCCCTGGGGGGGCCCCAAAGTGAGCAGTTCTTC	CASSSALGGPQSEQFF
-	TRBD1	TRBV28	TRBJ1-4	TGTGCCAGCAGTTCCGCCGGACAGGGAGTCGTAGCTAATGAAAAACTGTTTTTT	CASSSAGQGVVANEKLFF
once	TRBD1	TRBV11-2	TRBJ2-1	TGTGCCAGCAGCTTAATCGAGGGGGCTGAGCAGTTCTTC	CASSLIEGAEQFF
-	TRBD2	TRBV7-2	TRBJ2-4	TGTGCCAGCAGCCCTTCGGGACTAGCGGGAGGTCGCGCCAAAAACATTCAGTACTTC	CASSPSGLAGGRAKNIQYF